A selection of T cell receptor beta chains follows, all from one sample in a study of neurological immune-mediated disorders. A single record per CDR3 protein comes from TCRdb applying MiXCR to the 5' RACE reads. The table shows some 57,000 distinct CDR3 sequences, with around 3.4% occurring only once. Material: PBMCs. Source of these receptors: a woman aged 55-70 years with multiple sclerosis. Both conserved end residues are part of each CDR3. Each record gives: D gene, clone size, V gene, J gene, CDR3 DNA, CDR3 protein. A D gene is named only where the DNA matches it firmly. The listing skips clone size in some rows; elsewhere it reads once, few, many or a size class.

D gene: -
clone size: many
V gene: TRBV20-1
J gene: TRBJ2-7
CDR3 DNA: TGCAGTGCCCCCAGGCGAGCGGGTGAATACGAGCAGTACTTC
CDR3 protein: CSAPRRAGEYEQYF

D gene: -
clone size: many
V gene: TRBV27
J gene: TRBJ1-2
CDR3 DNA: TGTGCCAGCAGTCCCAGACAGGTCCCAACCTATGGCTACACCTTC
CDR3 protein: CASSPRQVPTYGYTF

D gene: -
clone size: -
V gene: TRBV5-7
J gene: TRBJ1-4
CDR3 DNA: TGTGCCAGCAGCTTGTTTCGGAAGCTTAATGAAAAACTGTTTTTT
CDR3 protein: CASSLFRKLNEKLFF

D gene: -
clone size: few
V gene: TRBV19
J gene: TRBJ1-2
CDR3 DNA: TGTGCCAGTAGACCCCCCTCCGAATATGGCTACACCTTC
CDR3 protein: CASRPPSEYGYTF

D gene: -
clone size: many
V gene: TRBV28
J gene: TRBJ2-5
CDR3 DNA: TGTGCCAGCAAGGGACGGGTTCAAGAGACCCAGTACTTC
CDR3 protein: CASKGRVQETQYF

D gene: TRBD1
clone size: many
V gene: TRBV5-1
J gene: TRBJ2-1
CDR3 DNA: TGCGCCAGCAGCTTGACAGGGGGCAATGAGCAGTTCTTC
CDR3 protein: CASSLTGGNEQFF

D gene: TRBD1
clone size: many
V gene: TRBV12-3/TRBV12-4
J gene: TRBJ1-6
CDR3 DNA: TGTGCCAGCAGCCCACAGGGGGCCGGTGGTTCACCCCTCCACTTT
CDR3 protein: CASSPQGAGGSPLHF

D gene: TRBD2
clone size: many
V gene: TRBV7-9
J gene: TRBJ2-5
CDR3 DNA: TGTGCCAGCAGCTTCACGGCGGGGGGCTGGAAGACCCAGTACTTC
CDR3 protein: CASSFTAGGWKTQYF

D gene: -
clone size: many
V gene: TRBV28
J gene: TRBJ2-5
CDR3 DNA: TGTGCCAGCAGCATAATGGGCAGGGGATTCCGAGAGACCCAGTACTTC
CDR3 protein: CASSIMGRGFRETQYF

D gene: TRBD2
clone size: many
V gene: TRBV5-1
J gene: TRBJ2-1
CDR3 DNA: TGCGCCAGCAGCGCGGGACTAGCGGGAGGATGGGAGCAGTTCTTC
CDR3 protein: CASSAGLAGGWEQFF

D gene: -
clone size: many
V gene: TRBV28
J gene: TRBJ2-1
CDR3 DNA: TGTGCCAGCAGTTTTACAGGATACAATGAGCAGTTCTTC
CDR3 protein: CASSFTGYNEQFF

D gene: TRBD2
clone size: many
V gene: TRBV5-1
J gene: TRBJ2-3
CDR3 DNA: TGCGCCAGCAGCTTGGTACTAGCGGGAGGCCGCCCCCATAGCACAGATACGCAGTATTTT
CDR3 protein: CASSLVLAGGRPHSTDTQYF

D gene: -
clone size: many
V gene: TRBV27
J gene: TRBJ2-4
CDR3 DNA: TGTGCCAGCAGTCCGGCCCGGGACAAAAACATTCAGTACTTC
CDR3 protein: CASSPARDKNIQYF

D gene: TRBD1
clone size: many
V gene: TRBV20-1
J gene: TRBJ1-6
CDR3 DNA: TGCAGTGCTCGACAGGGGATGAGTTCACCCCTCCACTTT
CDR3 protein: CSARQGMSSPLHF

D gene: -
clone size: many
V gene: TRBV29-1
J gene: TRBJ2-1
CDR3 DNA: TGCAGCGGCTCGGCCGCGGCGAATGAGCAGTTCTTC
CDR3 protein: CSGSAAANEQFF

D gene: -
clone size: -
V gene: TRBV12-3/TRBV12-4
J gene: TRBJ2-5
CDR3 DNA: TGTGCCAGCAACGCTAGGGGGGCGTGGGAGACCCAGTACTTC
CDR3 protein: CASNARGAWETQYF

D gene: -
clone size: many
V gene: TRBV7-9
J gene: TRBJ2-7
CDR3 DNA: TGTGCCAGCAGCTTAGCAACCAGCCTCTCCTCCTACGAGCAGTACTTC
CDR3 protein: CASSLATSLSSYEQYF

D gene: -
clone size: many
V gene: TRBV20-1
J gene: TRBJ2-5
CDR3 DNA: TGCAGTGCTCTACCGGGACACGGCTGGACCCAGTACTTC
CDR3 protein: CSALPGHGWTQYF

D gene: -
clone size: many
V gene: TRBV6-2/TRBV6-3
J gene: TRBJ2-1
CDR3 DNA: TGTGCCAGCAGTTTAGGGGTCTACAATGAGCAGTTCTTC
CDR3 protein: CASSLGVYNEQFF

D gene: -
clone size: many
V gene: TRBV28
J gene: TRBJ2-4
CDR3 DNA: TGTGCCAGCAGTTTACTTCGTGGAGGGATCACGGAGTTGGCCAAAAACATTCAGTACTTC
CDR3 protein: CASSLLRGGITELAKNIQYF

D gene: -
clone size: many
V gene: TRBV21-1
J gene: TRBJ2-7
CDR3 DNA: TGTGCCAGCAGCAAATCCTTTCCGGGTCCGACGAAGGCGACCAGCTCCTACGAGCAGTACTTC
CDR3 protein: CASSKSFPGPTKATSSYEQYF

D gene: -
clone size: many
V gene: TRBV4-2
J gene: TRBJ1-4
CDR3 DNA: TGTGCCAGCAGCCAAGAGAGAGGGTCCCTAAATGAAAAACTGTTTTTT
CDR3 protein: CASSQERGSLNEKLFF

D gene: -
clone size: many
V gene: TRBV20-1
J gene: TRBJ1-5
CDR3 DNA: TGCAGTGCTGCGGTTCCCAGGGCGGGCAATCAGCCCCAGCATTTT
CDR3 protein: CSAAVPRAGNQPQHF

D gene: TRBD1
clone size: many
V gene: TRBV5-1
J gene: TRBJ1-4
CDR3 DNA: TGCGCCAGCAGCGCAGGGGACAGGGCTGGTGAAAAACTGTTTTTT
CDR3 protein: CASSAGDRAGEKLFF

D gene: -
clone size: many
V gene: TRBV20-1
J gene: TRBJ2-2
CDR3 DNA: TGCAGTGCTAGAGAAGACAGTAGGGCCGGGGAGCTGTTTTTT
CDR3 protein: CSAREDSRAGELFF

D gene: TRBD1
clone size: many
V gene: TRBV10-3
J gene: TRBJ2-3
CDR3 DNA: TGTGCCACCGATCCGGGACAGGGTGTGGATACGCAGTATTTT
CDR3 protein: CATDPGQGVDTQYF

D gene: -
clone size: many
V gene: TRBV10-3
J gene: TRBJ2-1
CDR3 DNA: TGTGCCACCGCCGTTGGAACCGCCACCTACAATGAGCAGTTCTTC
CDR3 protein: CATAVGTATYNEQFF

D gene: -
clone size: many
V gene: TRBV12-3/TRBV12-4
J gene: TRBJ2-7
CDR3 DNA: TGTGCCAGCAGTTTTAAGGATGACTCTGAGCAGTACTTC
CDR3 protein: CASSFKDDSEQYF

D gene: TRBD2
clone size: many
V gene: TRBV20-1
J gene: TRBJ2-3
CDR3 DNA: TGCAGTGCTGCACAACTAGCGGGAGGGCGAGATACGCAGTATTTT
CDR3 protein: CSAAQLAGGRDTQYF

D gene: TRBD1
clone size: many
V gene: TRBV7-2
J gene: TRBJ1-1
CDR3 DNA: TGTGCCAGCAGCTTCCGACAGGGGCGGAACACTGAAGCTTTCTTT
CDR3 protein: CASSFRQGRNTEAFF

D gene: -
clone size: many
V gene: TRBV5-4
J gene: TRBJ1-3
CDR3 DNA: TGTGCCAGCAGCTTGGTACCCTCTAGCTCTGGAAACACCATATATTTT
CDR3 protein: CASSLVPSSSGNTIYF

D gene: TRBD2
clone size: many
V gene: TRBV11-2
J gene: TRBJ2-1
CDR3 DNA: TGTGCCAGCAGCTTAGGGACTGGGAGGGTTCATGAGCAGTTCTTC
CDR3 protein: CASSLGTGRVHEQFF

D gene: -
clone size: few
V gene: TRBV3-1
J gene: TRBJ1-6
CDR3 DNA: TGTGCCAGCAGCCAAGACAGGAGATCAACCCTCAACTTT
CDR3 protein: CASSQDRRSTLNF

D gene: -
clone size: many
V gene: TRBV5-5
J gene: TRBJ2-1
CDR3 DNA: TGTGCCAGCACCGGCGGTGGTGAGCAGTTCTTC
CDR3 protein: CASTGGGEQFF

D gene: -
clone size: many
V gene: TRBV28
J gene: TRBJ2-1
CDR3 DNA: TGTGCCAGCAAAGCGGCTTACAATGAGCAGTTCTTC
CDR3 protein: CASKAAYNEQFF

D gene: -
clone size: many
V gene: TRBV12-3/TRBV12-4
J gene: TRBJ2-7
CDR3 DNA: TGTGCCAGCAGTTTATCGCCTACAGCGGGTATAGAGCAGTACTTC
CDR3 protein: CASSLSPTAGIEQYF